This T cell receptor (beta chain) appears in the sequencing data of a study of blood T cell repertoires in COVID-19. TCRdb's copy holds only in-frame clones and misses some; the assay was immunoSEQ multiplex PCR. The data contain roughly 100,000 clones, around 86% of them singletons. Trimming pared 4 bases from V and 1 base from J, leaving 11 bases between. CDR3 size: 14 residues. CDR1 is SQVTM and CDR2 is ANQGSEA in the germline V gene. The sequence derives from a man aged 50-59 years with acute or convalescent COVID-19. The specimen sequenced was peripheral blood. The chain combines TRBV29-1 with TRBJ2-1; D is possibly TRBD2 (7 bases). CDR3 residues: CSVVGGQSYNEQFF. In nucleotides, the CDR3 is TGCAGCGTTGTCGGGGGGCAGTCCTACAATGAGCAGTTCTTC.